Described below is a single TCR beta chain sequence and its context. Its antigen is not known. Method: immunoSEQ multiplex PCR; TCRdb's copy keeps in-frame clones and lacks some. The top ten clones hold 22% of a sample with 12,000 to 15,000 clones, 80% to 90% of them seen once. The entry originates in a study of PD-1 blockade in classical Hodgkin lymphoma. General study findings and limits: Complete responders showed a baseline diversity that resembled the diversity of newly diagnosed patients. CD4+ TCR diversity, unlike CD8+, climbed significantly by C4D1. In newly diagnosed patients, baseline TCR diversity was reportedly below that of healthy donors. Factors driving the repertoire differences, possibly disease activity or prior therapy, remain undefined.

Relapse after autologous stem cell transplantation occurred in every patient, and brentuximab vedotin exposure varied. CDR3 size: 16 residues. Trimming at V came to 6 bases and at J to 4 bases, leaving 13 bases not matched to a gene. The germline V gene has CDR1 MDHEN and CDR2 SYDVKM. Sequenced material: peripheral blood mononuclear cells (PBMCs), taken at baseline. The chain joins TRBV28 to TRBJ2-5; 8 bases line up with TRBD2. The sequence was collected from a human donor with classical Hodgkin lymphoma. In nucleotides, the CDR3 is TGTGCCAGCAGGAAAACGGGGGGGCTCCCAGTAGAGACCCAGTACTTC. Translation gives CASRKTGGLPVETQYF.